This T cell receptor (beta chain) was documented in a study of cytomegalovirus exposure and HLA in healthy donors. This CDR3 is built from 14 residues. Trimming cost V 5 bases and J 4 bases; bases outside gene matches: 7. Germline V gene lookup returns CDR1 MNHEY and CDR2 SMNVEV (reference sequence). A note on this clone: Its antigen is as yet unknown.

The study's findings and limits: HLA alleles showed associations with roughly 17,000 TCR beta sequences in a later analysis, at a 0.05 false discovery rate. A missense variant in DCLRE1C was later tied to TCR beta V- and J-gene trimming.

Both 60 Vbeta primers and 13 Jbeta primers went into the PCR. Sequenced by immunoSEQ multiplex PCR; TCRdb stores in-frame clones only, minus some. The sample consists of roughly 120,000 clones, about 16% of them appearing once. The J gene is TRBJ2-7, the V gene TRBV27; the match to TRBD1 covers 8 bases. Sequencing was done on a sample of PBMCs. The TCR originated in a woman aged 18-29 years in good health and CMV-seronegative. CDR3 DNA: TGTGCCAGCAGTCCCTCGACAGGGGCTTACGAGCAGTACTTC. The encoded protein is CASSPSTGAYEQYF.